The 2 T cell receptor beta chains in this list originate from one sample, sequenced in a study of monozygotic twins with inflammatory bowel disease. TCRdb re-called the 5' RACE reads; every CDR3 protein appears as one record, without DNA. Its listing shows about 170,000 distinct CDR3 sequences. Sequenced sample: blood. The receptors derive from a human donor with ulcerative colitis or Crohn's disease, or a healthy co-twin of an affected twin (not recorded which).

The chain has TRBV28 and TRBJ2-7; TCRdb proposes TRBD2, but this gene call is untestable without DNA. CDR3 length: 14 amino acids. From germline, CDR1 is MDHEN and CDR2 SYDVKM. The CDR3 spells CASSSYRLAGEQYF.

This chain connects TRBV7-2 to TRBJ2-1; TCRdb outputs TRBD1, but without DNA this stays unchecked. The CDR3 runs to 14 residues. CDR1 and CDR2 from the germline V gene are SGHTA and FQGNSA. This CDR3 is CASKEGAANNEQFF.